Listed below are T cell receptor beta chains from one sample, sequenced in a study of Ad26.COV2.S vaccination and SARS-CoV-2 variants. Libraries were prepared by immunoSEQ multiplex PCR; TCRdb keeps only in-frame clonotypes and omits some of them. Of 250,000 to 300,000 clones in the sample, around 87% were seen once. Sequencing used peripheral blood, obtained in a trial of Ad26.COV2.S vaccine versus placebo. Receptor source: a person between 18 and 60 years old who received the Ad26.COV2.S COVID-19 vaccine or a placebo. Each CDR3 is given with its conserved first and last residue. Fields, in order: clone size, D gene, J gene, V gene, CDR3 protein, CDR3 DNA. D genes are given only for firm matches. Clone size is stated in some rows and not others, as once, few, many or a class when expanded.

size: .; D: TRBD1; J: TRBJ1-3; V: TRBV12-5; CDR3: CASGLSGGFSGNTIYF; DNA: TGTGCTAGTGGTCTTTCAGGGGGCTTCTCTGGAAACACCATATATTTT
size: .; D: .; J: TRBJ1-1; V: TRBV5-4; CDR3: CASSQQVPNTEAFF; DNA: TGTGCCAGCAGCCAACAGGTACCGAACACTGAAGCTTTCTTT
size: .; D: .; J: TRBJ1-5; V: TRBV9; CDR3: CASSSGDSNQPQHF; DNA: TGTGCCAGCAGCTCTGGGGACAGCAATCAGCCCCAGCATTTT
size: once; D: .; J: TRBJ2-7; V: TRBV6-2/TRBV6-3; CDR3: CASSYVQGNDEQYF; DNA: TGTGCCAGCAGTTATGTGCAGGGGAACGACGAGCAGTACTTC
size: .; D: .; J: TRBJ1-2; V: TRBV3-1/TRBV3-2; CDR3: CASSQFGGDGYTF; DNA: TGTGCCAGCAGCCAATTCGGAGGGGATGGCTACACCTTC
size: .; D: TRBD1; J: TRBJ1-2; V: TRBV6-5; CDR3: CASSPTGFYGYTF; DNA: TGTGCCAGCAGTCCGACAGGGTTCTATGGCTACACCTTC
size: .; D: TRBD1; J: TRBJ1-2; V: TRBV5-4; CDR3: CASSPRDRVGGYTF; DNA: TGTGCCAGCAGCCCCCGGGACAGGGTAGGTGGCTACACCTTC
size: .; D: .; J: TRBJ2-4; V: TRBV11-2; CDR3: CASSSISYLAKNIQYF; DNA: TGTGCCAGCAGCTCAATCAGCTATCTAGCCAAAAACATTCAGTACTTC
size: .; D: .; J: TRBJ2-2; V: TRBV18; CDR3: CASSPTGGTGELFF; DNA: TGTGCCAGCTCACCAACTGGGGGCACCGGGGAGCTGTTTTTT
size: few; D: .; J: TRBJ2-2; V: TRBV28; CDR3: CASRRSPQGPGELFF; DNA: TGTGCCAGCAGGCGATCCCCCCAGGGCCCCGGGGAGCTGTTTTTT
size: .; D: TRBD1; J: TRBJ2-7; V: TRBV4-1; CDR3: CASSQSTGTGGNYEQYF; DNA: TGCGCCAGCAGCCAATCAACCGGGACAGGGGGCAACTACGAGCAGTACTTC
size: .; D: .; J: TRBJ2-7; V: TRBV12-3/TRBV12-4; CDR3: CASRVTQGHEQYF; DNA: TGTGCCAGCAGGGTAACACAAGGCCACGAGCAGTACTTC
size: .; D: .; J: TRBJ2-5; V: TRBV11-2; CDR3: CASSLGIGRETQYF; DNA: TGTGCCAGCAGCTTAGGGATAGGGCGGGAGACCCAGTACTTC
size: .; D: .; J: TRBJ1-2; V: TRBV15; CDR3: CATSRTGEVAYGYTF; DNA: TGTGCCACCAGCAGGACGGGAGAGGTGGCCTATGGCTACACCTTC
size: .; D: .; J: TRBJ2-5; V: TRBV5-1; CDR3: CASRPPGLQETQYF; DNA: TGCGCCAGCAGGCCTCCGGGACTCCAAGAGACCCAGTACTTC
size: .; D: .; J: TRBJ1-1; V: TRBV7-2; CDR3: CASSPFSLRPGDTEAFF; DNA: TGTGCCAGCAGCCCGTTCTCCCTACGGCCCGGGGACACTGAAGCTTTCTTT
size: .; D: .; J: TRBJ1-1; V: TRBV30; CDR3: CAWSARDRAFF; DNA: TGTGCCTGGAGCGCACGGGATCGAGCTTTCTTT
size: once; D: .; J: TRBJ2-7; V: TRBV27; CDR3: CASSQRTAAYEQYF; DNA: TGTGCCAGCAGTCAAAGGACCGCCGCCTACGAGCAGTACTTC
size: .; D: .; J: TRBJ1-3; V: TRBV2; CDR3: CASSDLWQGTGNTIYF; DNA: TGTGCCAGCAGTGATCTCTGGCAGGGGACAGGAAACACCATATATTTT
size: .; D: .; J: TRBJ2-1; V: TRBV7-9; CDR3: CASSPDSYNEQFF; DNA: TGTGCCAGCAGCCCAGACAGCTACAATGAGCAGTTCTTC
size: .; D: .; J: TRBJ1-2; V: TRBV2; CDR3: CASSEGGASYGYTF; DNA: TGTGCCAGCAGTGAAGGAGGGGCCTCATATGGCTACACCTTC
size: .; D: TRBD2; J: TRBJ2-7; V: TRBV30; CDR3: CAWSSGGPTTQYF; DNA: TGTGCCTGGAGTAGCGGGGGGCCCACGACGCAGTACTTC
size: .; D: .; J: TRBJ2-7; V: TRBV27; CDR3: CASSPLGGTYEQYF; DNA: TGTGCCAGCAGTCCCCTCGGGGGAACCTACGAGCAGTACTTC
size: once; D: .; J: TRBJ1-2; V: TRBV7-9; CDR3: CASSLTAQTNYGYTF; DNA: TGTGCCAGCAGCCTTACCGCTCAGACTAACTATGGCTACACCTTC
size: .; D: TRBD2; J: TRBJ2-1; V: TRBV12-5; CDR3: CASGLTPGLAGGSYNEQFF; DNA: TGTGCTAGTGGTTTGACTCCGGGACTAGCGGGAGGATCCTACAATGAGCAGTTCTTC
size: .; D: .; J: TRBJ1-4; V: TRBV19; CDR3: CASSKDREKLFF; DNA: TGTGCCAGTAGTAAAGACAGAGAAAAACTGTTTTTT